This TCR beta chain was obtained from a study of graft-versus-host responses after intestinal transplantation. Notes on the study in general: In recipient marrow, GvH clones were found, and some appeared first in ileum or blood. An association linked early post-transplant HvG declines with peak circulating GvH clone levels.

The repertoire was sequenced with immunoSEQ multiplex PCR; TCRdb's copy has only in-frame clones and lacks some. Found here are about 20,000 clones, approximately 45% of them singletons; the top ten hold roughly 0.94%. This clone was detected only a few times. Post-reaction, proliferating CD3+CD4+ and CD3+CD8+ responders (CFSE-low) were sorted. The specimen comprised alloreactive CD4+ T cells from a mixed lymphocyte reaction culture, sampled before intestinal transplant. Subset described: CFSE-low proliferating T cells sorted from roughly six-day pre-transplant mixed lymphocyte reaction (GvH or HvG direction). The TCR sequence derives from a human patient who received an intestinal transplant.

The CDR3 loop reads CASSRPLAGGTDTQYF. In nucleotides, the CDR3 is TGTGCCAGCAGCCGCCCCCTAGCGGGGGGCACAGATACGCAGTATTTT. The gene calls are TRBV5-4 and TRBJ2-3, with TRBD2 identical over 10 bases. Germline CDR1 and CDR2: SGHNT and YYREEE (reference sequence). V was clipped by 4 bases and J by 1 base; unmatched bases: 6. The CDR3 has 16 amino acids. The entire variable domain, with the rest obtained from reference TRBV5-4 and TRBJ2-3, is as follows: ETGVTQSPTHLIKTRGQQVTLRCSSQSGHNTVSWYQQALGQGPQFIFQYYREEENGRGNFPPRFSGLQFPNYSSELNVNALELDDSALYLCASSRPLAGGTDTQYFGPGTRLTVL.